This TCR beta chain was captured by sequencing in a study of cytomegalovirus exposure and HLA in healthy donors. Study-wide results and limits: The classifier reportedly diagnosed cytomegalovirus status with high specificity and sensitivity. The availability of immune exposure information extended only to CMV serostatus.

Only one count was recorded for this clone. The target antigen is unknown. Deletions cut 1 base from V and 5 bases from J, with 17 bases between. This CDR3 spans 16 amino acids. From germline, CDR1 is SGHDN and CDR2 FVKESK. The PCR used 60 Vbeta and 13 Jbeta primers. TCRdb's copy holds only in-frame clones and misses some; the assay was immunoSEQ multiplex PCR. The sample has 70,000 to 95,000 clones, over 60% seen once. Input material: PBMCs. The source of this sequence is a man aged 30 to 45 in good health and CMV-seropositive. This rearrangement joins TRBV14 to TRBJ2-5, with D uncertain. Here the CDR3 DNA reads TGTGCCAGCAGCCAAGTTGACCCCGGAACGCGGGAGACCCAGTACTTC. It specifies CASSQVDPGTRETQYF.